The entry that follows covers one T cell receptor (beta chain) sequence. The antigen remains undetermined. This sample was included in a study of T cell responses to AZD1222 COVID-19 vaccine. Broader study findings: Every sample of the repertoires postdated the peak T cell response.

J was trimmed by 11 bases and V by 2 bases; bases with no gene match: 10. There are 14 residues in the CDR3. CDR1 and CDR2 (germline): KGHDR, SFDVKD. TCRdb's table, derived via immunoSEQ multiplex PCR, lists solely in-frame clones and lacks some. The table has 150,000 to 200,000 clones, 87% seen once. This sequence originates from an adult in good health. The material sequenced was peripheral blood, taken on day 0 of AZD1222 vaccination. The V and J genes are TRBV24-1 and TRBJ2-7, with 8 positions matching TRBD1. The DNA of the CDR3 is TGTGCCACCAGTGATTCGGGACAGGCCCAGGTGAAGTACTTC. Its protein product is CATSDSGQAQVKYF.